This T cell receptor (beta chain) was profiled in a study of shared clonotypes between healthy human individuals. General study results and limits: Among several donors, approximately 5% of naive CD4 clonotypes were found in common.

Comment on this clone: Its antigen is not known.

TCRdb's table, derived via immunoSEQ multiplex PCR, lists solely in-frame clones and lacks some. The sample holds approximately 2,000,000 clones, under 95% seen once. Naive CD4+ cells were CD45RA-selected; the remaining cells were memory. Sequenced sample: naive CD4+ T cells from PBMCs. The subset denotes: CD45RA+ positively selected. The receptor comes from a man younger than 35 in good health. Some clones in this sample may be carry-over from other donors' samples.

CDR3 DNA sequence: TGTGCCAGCAGCTTTTTCGTGTTGGGAAACACCATATATTTT. It yields the protein CASSFFVLGNTIYF. This rearrangement joins TRBV11-2 to TRBJ1-3; D is unclear. Germline V gene sequence: CDR1 SGHAT, CDR2 FQNNGV. Trimming shortened V by 3 bases and J by 4 bases, and 10 bases separated the two germline ends. The CDR3 has 14 residues.